Detailed here is one T cell receptor (beta chain). As handled by the study authors: Nucleated cell counts were estimated from reference gene primer amplification. The protocol was immunoSEQ multiplex PCR, while the TCRdb copy is restricted to in-frame clones and leaves out a portion. The DNA was the basis for D and trimming; V, J and clone size are from that table. This table holds 90,000 to 100,000 clones, about nine tenths found once. The sample comes from a study of blood T cell repertoires in COVID-19. Turning to the study itself: The samples span acute and convalescent COVID-19 from the United States, Italy and Spain. PBMCs, B-cell-depleted T cells, or T cells provided the cDNA or gDNA that made up the material.

Germline lookup yields CDR1 ENHRY and CDR2 SYGVKD. V dropped 6 bases and J dropped 2; count of bases not matched to a gene: 15. The CDR3 contains 18 residues. J is TRBJ2-1 and V is TRBV10-3; 8 nucleotides agree with TRBD1. This TCR was sampled from a man in his fifties with acute or convalescent COVID-19. Sample: peripheral blood. CDR3 loop: CAISDRGPSSNAYNEQFF. CDR3 DNA sequence: TGTGCCATCAGCGACAGGGGCCCTTCTAGTAACGCCTACAATGAGCAGTTCTTC.